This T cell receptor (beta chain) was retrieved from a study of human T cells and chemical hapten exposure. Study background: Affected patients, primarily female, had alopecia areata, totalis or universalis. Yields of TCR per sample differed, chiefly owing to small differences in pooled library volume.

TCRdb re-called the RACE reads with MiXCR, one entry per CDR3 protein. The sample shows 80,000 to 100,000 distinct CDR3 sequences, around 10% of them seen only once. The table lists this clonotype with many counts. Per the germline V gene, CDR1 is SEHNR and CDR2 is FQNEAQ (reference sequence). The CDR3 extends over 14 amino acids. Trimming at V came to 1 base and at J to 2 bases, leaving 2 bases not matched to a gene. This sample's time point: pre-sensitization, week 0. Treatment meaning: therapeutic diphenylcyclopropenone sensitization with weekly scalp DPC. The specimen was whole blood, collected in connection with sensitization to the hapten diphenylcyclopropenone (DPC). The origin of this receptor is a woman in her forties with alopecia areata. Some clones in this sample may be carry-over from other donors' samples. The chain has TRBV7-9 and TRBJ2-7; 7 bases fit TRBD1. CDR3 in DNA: TGTGCCAGCAGCTTAGTGCAGGGGGCCTACGAGCAGTACTTC. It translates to CASSLVQGAYEQYF.